A selection of T cell receptor beta chains follows, all from one sample in a study of shared clonotypes between healthy human individuals. Produced via immunoSEQ multiplex PCR; TCRdb's table is partial and in-frame only. The table records roughly 2,000,000 clones, over 85% of them present only once. The sequencing sample was made of naive CD8+ T cells sorted from blood. These receptors all come from a man younger than 35 in good health. Each CDR3 is given with its conserved first and last residue. A D gene is named only where the DNA matches it firmly. Clone size appears in some rows only: once, few, many, or a class for an expanded clone.

D gene | clone size | J gene | V gene | CDR3 protein | CDR3 DNA
. | . | TRBJ2-7 | TRBV7-9 | CASSLPPADEQYF | TGTGCCAGCAGCCTCCCCCCGGCCGACGAGCAGTACTTC
TRBD1 | . | TRBJ1-5 | TRBV6-1 | CASSSLDRLDQPQHF | TGTGCCAGCAGTTCTCTGGACAGGCTCGATCAGCCCCAGCATTTT
. | . | TRBJ1-3 | TRBV2 | CASQSDSGNTIYF | TGTGCCAGTCAGTCGGACTCTGGAAACACCATATATTTT
. | once | TRBJ2-7 | TRBV19 | CASSVALSYEQYF | TGTGCCAGTAGTGTTGCCCTATCCTACGAGCAGTACTTC
. | . | TRBJ1-5 | TRBV30 | CAWSVPGFWGGGSQPQHF | TGTGCCTGGAGTGTACCGGGTTTCTGGGGAGGGGGGAGTCAGCCCCAGCATTTT
. | once | TRBJ1-2 | TRBV4-1 | CASSFASGFRGYTF | TGCGCCAGCAGCTTCGCCTCAGGATTCAGGGGCTACACCTTC
. | . | TRBJ2-3 | TRBV11-2 | CASSLAHGWMGGDTQYF | TGTGCCAGCAGCTTAGCCCACGGGTGGATGGGAGGAGATACGCAGTATTTT
. | . | TRBJ2-7 | TRBV6-1 | CASPGDLTYEQYF | TGTGCCAGTCCGGGGGATTTGACCTACGAGCAGTACTTC
. | . | TRBJ2-7 | TRBV7-9 | CASSPLEGGDYEQYF | TGTGCCAGCAGCCCCTTGGAGGGGGGGGACTACGAGCAGTACTTC
. | . | TRBJ2-7 | TRBV7-8 | CASSLDPGTGNSYEQYF | TGTGCCAGCAGCCTCGACCCCGGGACGGGGAACTCCTACGAGCAGTACTTC
. | . | TRBJ2-5 | TRBV9 | CASSVEGAGGETQYF | TGTGCCAGCAGCGTAGAGGGTGCAGGAGGGGAGACCCAGTACTTC
. | . | TRBJ2-5 | TRBV9 | CASSSGETQYF | TGTGCCAGCAGCTCTGGAGAGACCCAGTACTTC
TRBD2 | . | TRBJ2-5 | TRBV7-6 | CASAGVQETQYF | TGTGCCAGCGCGGGGGTACAAGAGACCCAGTACTTC
. | . | TRBJ1-3 | TRBV4-1 | CASSQEPPTGGNTIYF | TGCGCCAGCAGCCAAGAACCCCCAACAGGGGGAAACACCATATATTTT
TRBD1 | . | TRBJ1-4 | TRBV7-9 | CAEWDRPNEKLFF | TGTGCCGAGTGGGACAGACCTAATGAAAAACTGTTTTTT
TRBD1 | . | TRBJ1-2 | TRBV5-8 | CASSPPTGTGRLANYGYTF | TGTGCCAGCAGCCCACCTACGGGGACAGGGAGACTGGCTAACTATGGCTACACCTTC
. | . | TRBJ1-1 | TRBV6-6 | CASSHGGGLLLEAFF | TGTGCCAGCAGCCACGGAGGTGGGTTGCTCCTTGAAGCTTTCTTT
. | . | TRBJ1-1 | TRBV27 | CASSFNQGSEAFF | TGTGCCAGCAGTTTCAACCAGGGGTCTGAAGCTTTCTTT
TRBD2 | . | TRBJ2-1 | TRBV9 | CASSVMPSGISNEQFF | TGTGCCAGCAGCGTAATGCCTAGCGGGATTTCCAATGAGCAGTTCTTC
TRBD2 | . | TRBJ2-7 | TRBV14 | CASSLLAGGYEQYF | TGTGCCAGCAGCCTACTAGCGGGAGGGTACGAGCAGTACTTC
. | . | TRBJ1-2 | TRBV6-5 | CASSYERDARYYGYTF | TGTGCCAGCAGTTACGAACGGGACGCAAGGTACTATGGCTACACCTTC
. | . | TRBJ2-7 | TRBV28 | CASSPVNSPYEQYF | TGTGCCAGCAGTCCCGTAAACTCCCCCTACGAGCAGTACTTC
. | . | TRBJ2-2 | TRBV13 | CASSFVGAGELFF | TGTGCCAGCAGCTTTGTCGGGGCCGGGGAGCTGTTTTTT
. | . | TRBJ2-1 | TRBV27 | CASSHSGSSYNEQFF | TGTGCCAGCAGTCATAGCGGAAGCTCCTACAATGAGCAGTTCTTC
TRBD1 | . | TRBJ1-3 | TRBV4-3 | CASSQDRGPGNTIYF | TGCGCCAGCAGCCAAGACAGGGGGCCTGGAAACACCATATATTTT
. | . | TRBJ1-2 | TRBV4-3 | CASSQDRGVYGYTF | TGCGCCAGCAGCCAAGATAGAGGGGTATATGGCTACACCTTC
TRBD2 | . | TRBJ2-3 | TRBV2 | CASSELAGDPREYF | TGTGCCAGCAGTGAGCTAGCGGGAGACCCAAGGGAGTATTTT
. | . | TRBJ2-2 | TRBV6-5 | CASSYLSDAGELFF | TGTGCCAGCAGTTACTTGTCGGACGCCGGGGAGCTGTTTTTT
TRBD1 | . | TRBJ2-1 | TRBV7-6 | CASNTLGSYDRGLNEQFF | TGTGCCAGCAACACTTTGGGCTCTTACGACAGGGGGCTAAATGAGCAGTTCTTC
TRBD2 | . | TRBJ2-1 | TRBV5-1 | CASSRTSGIDEQFF | TGCGCCAGCAGCCGGACTAGCGGGATTGATGAGCAGTTCTTC
. | . | TRBJ2-2 | TRBV5-4 | CASSPAPGYGELFF | TGTGCCAGCAGCCCTGCCCCAGGGTACGGGGAGCTGTTTTTT
TRBD1 | . | TRBJ2-2 | TRBV7-3 | CASSLTGDTGELFF | TGTGCCAGCAGCTTGACAGGGGACACCGGGGAGCTGTTTTTT
TRBD2 | . | TRBJ2-7 | TRBV5-6 | CASSLASGEQYF | TGTGCCAGCAGCTTAGCTAGCGGGGAGCAGTACTTC
TRBD2 | . | TRBJ2-1 | TRBV7-6 | CASSFPGIAGADNEQFF | TGTGCCAGCAGCTTCCCCGGAATAGCGGGAGCGGACAATGAGCAGTTCTTC
TRBD2 | . | TRBJ2-1 | TRBV7-2 | CASSSRGDEQFF | TGTGCCAGCAGCTCCCGGGGGGATGAGCAGTTCTTC
. | . | TRBJ2-7 | TRBV6-1 | CASSELGAYSYEQYF | TGTGCCAGCAGTGAATTAGGGGCCTACTCCTACGAGCAGTACTTC
. | once | TRBJ2-1 | TRBV25-1 | CASSAPGGLGEQFF | TGTGCCAGCAGTGCTCCGGGTGGGCTGGGTGAGCAGTTCTTC
. | . | TRBJ2-1 | TRBV11-2 | CATKANNEQFF | TGTGCCACGAAGGCGAACAATGAGCAGTTCTTC
TRBD1 | . | TRBJ1-2 | TRBV4-2 | CASSQEARTGGGYGYTF | TGTGCCAGCAGCCAAGAGGCCCGGACAGGCGGGGGATATGGCTACACCTTC
. | few | TRBJ2-2 | TRBV4-1 | CASSQLQDGGELFF | TGCGCCAGCAGCCAGCTTCAGGACGGCGGGGAGCTGTTTTTT
. | . | TRBJ2-7 | TRBV4-1 | CASSPGGGPYEQYF | TGCGCCAGCAGCCCTGGGGGGGGGCCCTACGAGCAGTACTTC
. | . | TRBJ2-7 | TRBV25-1 | CASSPPGRNEQYF | TGTGCCAGCAGTCCCCCGGGTAGAAACGAGCAGTACTTC
. | . | TRBJ2-7 | TRBV27 | CASSFGTHPYEQYF | TGTGCCAGCAGTTTCGGGACGCATCCCTACGAGCAGTACTTC
. | . | TRBJ2-7 | TRBV4-1 | CASSQVSGSYEQYF | TGCGCCAGCAGCCAAGTCTCTGGGTCCTACGAGCAGTACTTC
TRBD2 | . | TRBJ2-2 | TRBV11-2 | CASSLDIGGRGTGELFF | TGTGCCAGCAGCTTAGATATTGGCGGGAGAGGCACCGGGGAGCTGTTTTTT
. | once | TRBJ1-5 | TRBV19 | CASSGAGWQPQHF | TGTGCCAGTAGTGGAGCAGGGTGGCAGCCCCAGCATTTT
. | . | TRBJ2-5 | TRBV7-7 | CASSLARAGETQYF | TGTGCTAGCAGCTTAGCTAGGGCGGGGGAGACCCAGTACTTC